This TCR beta chain derives from a study of blood T cell repertoires in COVID-19 (dated by TCRdb to the early 2020s). General notes on the study: The collaborator samples originated in the United States, Italy and Spain and spanned the acute and convalescent phases of COVID-19. Subjects who had been exposed to COVID-19, were actively infected with it, or had recovered from it provided the deeply sampled blood TCRbeta repertoires that made up the dataset. Where HLA class I and class II types were available, the types were taken from metadata supplied by the sample provider, not from assay-based typing. The material from the prospective study consisted of cDNA or gDNA derived from T cells, B-cell-depleted T cells, or PBMCs. The samples were drawn from the first 160 participants of the ongoing ImmuneRACE study and from about 1,200 subjects provided by 6 global collaborators. A de-identified subject ID, COVID-19 status, age in years and sex were almost always included in the sample metadata. A freely available public database, intended as a resource for researchers studying the immune response to SARS-CoV-2, is where the repertoires were released. Broad study findings and their caveats: The quantity of clinical and demographic metadata differed by source and by participant and was supplied without curation.

TCRbeta CDR3 regions were amplified from genomic DNA using the immunoSEQ Assay, a bias-controlled multiplex PCR. In the authors' own workflow: Nucleated cell counts per sample were estimated from amplification of reference gene primers within the assay. To quantify the absolute abundance of each unique TCRbeta CDR3 rearrangement, sequence reads were collapsed and filtered. For each sample, productive Simpson clonality was calculated by taking the square root of Simpson's diversity index across productive rearrangements. TCRdb mirrors the immuneACCESS table, restricted to in-frame sequences. Some clones are absent from its copies; in checked studies, under half trace to an unresolved V gene, and the reason for the others is unknown. D and trimming come from the DNA, and the V and J calls and clone size come from that table. The sample has roughly 68,000 clones on record, roughly 91% of them singletons. Jointly, the top ten make up roughly a tenth of the sample.

As for this clone: It lacks a known antigen. No much larger clone exists at a distance of one base, and base qualities are not known.

Trimming at the junction amounts to 5 bases on V and 4 bases on J, and the germline ends lie 9 bases apart. CDR1 is given as PRHDT and CDR2 as FYEKMQ, both from the germline V gene (reference sequence). The CDR3 runs 13 residues from the cysteine to the phenylalanine. The kept DNA is CDR3 alone, 39 bases in frame from the first base. Enrolling through a virtual design, the prospective study's participants ranged in age from roughly 18 to 89 years and lived across 24 United States geographic areas. To assign participants to cohorts, the prospective study relied on clinical history that participants themselves reported in a screening survey and a study questionnaire. For ImmuneRACE Cohort 3, a participant was defined as recovered based on two consecutive negative NP/OP PCR tests, clearance by a healthcare professional, or resolution of symptoms. In the prospective study, whole blood, serum and a nasopharyngeal or oropharyngeal swab were collected from each participant by mobile phlebotomists. Over a roughly 2-month period, participants in the prospective study had the option of providing additional blood draws and questionnaires. Before DNA extraction, prospective study blood samples were shipped either frozen or at room temperature.

Sequenced sample: PBMCs or T cells enriched from blood (not recorded which). The sequence is built from TRBV13 and TRBJ1-5, and perhaps TRBD1 as D gene, on 6 matching bases. The sequence derives from a middle-aged woman who had recovered from COVID-19. The CDR3 has the sequence CASSEQGNQPQHF. The nucleotide sequence reads as follows: TGTGCCAGCAGCGAACAGGGAAATCAGCCCCAGCATTTT.